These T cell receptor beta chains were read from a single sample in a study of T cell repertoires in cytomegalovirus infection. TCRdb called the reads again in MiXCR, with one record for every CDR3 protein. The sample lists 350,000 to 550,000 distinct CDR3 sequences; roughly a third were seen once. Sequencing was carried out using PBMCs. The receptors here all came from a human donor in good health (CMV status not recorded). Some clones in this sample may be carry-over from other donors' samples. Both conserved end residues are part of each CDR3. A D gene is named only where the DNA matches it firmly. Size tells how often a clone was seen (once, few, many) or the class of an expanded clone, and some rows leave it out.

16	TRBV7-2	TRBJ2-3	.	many	TGTGCCAGCAGCTTACGTCGGGGAGGTAGCACAGATACGCAGTATTTT	CASSLRRGGSTDTQYF
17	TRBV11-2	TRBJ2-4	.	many	TGTGCCAGCAGCACAATGGGAACAGGGGAGGTCAAAAACATTCAGTACTTC	CASSTMGTGEVKNIQYF
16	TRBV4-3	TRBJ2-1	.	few	TGCGCCAGCAGCCATGTTGCTGGGGGATCAAGCAATGAGCAGTTCTTC	CASSHVAGGSSNEQFF
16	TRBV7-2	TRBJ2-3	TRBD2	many	TGTGCCAGCAGCTTGATAGCGGGGGGAGGGGCAGATACGCAGTATTTT	CASSLIAGGGADTQYF
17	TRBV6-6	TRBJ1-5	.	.	TGTGCCAGCAGTTCTCCCCGGGCGGGAGGCGGCAATCAGCCCCAGCATTTT	CASSSPRAGGGNQPQHF
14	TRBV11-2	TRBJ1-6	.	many	TGTGCCAGCAGAATAAAGGGAGGAAATTCACCCCTCCACTTT	CASRIKGGNSPLHF
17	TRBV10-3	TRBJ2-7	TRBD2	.	TGTGCCATCAGTGAGTCTGACGGGGGGTCCGTCAGGTACGAGCAGTACTTC	CAISESDGGSVRYEQYF
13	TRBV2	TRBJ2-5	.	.	TGTGCCACCGTAGGTCCAGCTATGGAGACCCAGTACTTC	CATVGPAMETQYF
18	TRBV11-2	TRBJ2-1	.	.	TGTTCCAGCAGCTTAGATCCCGGTAGCCTCCTGATTGGGAATGAGCAGTTCTTC	CSSSLDPGSLLIGNEQFF
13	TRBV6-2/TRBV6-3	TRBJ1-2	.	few	TGTGCCAGCAGCAATGGCCCAAACTATGGCTACACCTTC	CASSNGPNYGYTF
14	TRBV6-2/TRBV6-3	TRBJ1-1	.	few	TGTGCCACCCGGGACGGTGGAATGAACACTGAAGCTTTCTTT	CATRDGGMNTEAFF
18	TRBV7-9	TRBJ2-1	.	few	TGTGCCAGCAGCTTCCGGGACACCCTCGGGGACGGCTACAATGAGCAGTTCTTC	CASSFRDTLGDGYNEQFF
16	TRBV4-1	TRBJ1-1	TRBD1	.	TGCGCCAGCAGCCAGAGTCCGACAGGGTGGAACACTGAAGCTTTCTTT	CASSQSPTGWNTEAFF
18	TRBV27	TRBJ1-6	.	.	TGTGCCAGCAGTTTTTGGGCCAAAACGACCTCCTATAATTCACCCCTCCACTTT	CASSFWAKTTSYNSPLHF
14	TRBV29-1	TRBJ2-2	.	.	TGCAGCGTTCGACGTAACGCGAACACCGGGGAGCTGTTTTTT	CSVRRNANTGELFF
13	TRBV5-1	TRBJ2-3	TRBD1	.	TGCGCCAGCACCGATGGACAGGCAGATACGCAGTATTTT	CASTDGQADTQYF
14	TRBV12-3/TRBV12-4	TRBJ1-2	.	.	TGTGCCAGCAGTTACGGACGGCGAGAGAATGGCTACACCTTC	CASSYGRRENGYTF
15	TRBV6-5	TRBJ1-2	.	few	TGTGCCAGCAGTTACTCGGGTTCGGGAAACTATGGCTACACCTTC	CASSYSGSGNYGYTF
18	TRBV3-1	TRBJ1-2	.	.	TGTGCCAGCAGCCAAGGGGACTTGTCGGCAGGCGGTTTCTATGGCTACACCTTC	CASSQGDLSAGGFYGYTF
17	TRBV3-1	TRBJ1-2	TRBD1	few	TGTGCCAGCAGCCAACGACTCACGCCGGGACAGGGCTATGGCTACACCTTC	CASSQRLTPGQGYGYTF
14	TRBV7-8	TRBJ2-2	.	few	TGTGCCAGCAGCTTACGGGCGGGAACCGGGGAGCTGTTTTTT	CASSLRAGTGELFF
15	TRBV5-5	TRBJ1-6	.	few	TGTGCCAGCAGCTTAACAGGCAACTATAATTCACCCCTCCACTTT	CASSLTGNYNSPLHF